This TCR beta chain was sequenced for a study of regulatory T cells in long-lasting Graves disease. This clonotype has more than one count but fewer than ten. The antigen remains unidentified. A much more abundant neighbour one base away suggests this may be a read error. Arm-PCR of CDR3 regions and iRepertoire HTBI primers were the basis on which TCR beta libraries were built. TCRdb independently ran MiXCR on the multiplex PCR reads; one entry per CDR3 protein. The sample has roughly 490,000 distinct CDR3 sequences, 22% seen once. Study-wide points: Sample size was small, which may have lowered accuracy. New patients shared fewer than 1,000 public clonotypes, and persistent patients shared more, with 2,741. Persistent disease favored TRBV28, TRBJ1-2 and TRBJ2-5.

V was shortened by 2 bases and J by 0 bases, with 14 bases between the two germline ends. Looked up from germline, CDR1 is MDHEN and CDR2 is SYDVKM. The length of the CDR3 is 16 residues. Time point indicated: persistent/refractory GD, antithyroid drugs over 5 years with positive TRAb. Isolated PBMC RNA provided the starting material for the TCR library. The patients included were those that came from an endocrinology department in Xi'an, China. The sequence was collected from a female donor with Graves disease. Sequencing used peripheral blood mononuclear cells (PBMCs), obtained when the disease was refractory, from a patient treated with antithyroid drugs. This chain uses TRBV28 with TRBJ2-7; tentative D call: TRBD1 (5 bases). CDR3 bases: TGTGCCAGCAGTTTAGGTGTGGGGCGGAGCTCCTACGAGCAGTACTTC. Protein: CASSLGVGRSSYEQYF. The full variable domain, completed using reference TRBV28 and TRBJ2-7, is DVKVTQSSRYLVKRTGEKVFLECVQDMDHENMFWYRQDPGLGLRLIYFSYDVKMKEKGDIPEGYSVSREKKERFSLILESASTNQTSMYLCASSLGVGRSSYEQYFGPGTRLTVT.